This T cell receptor beta chain comes out of a study of blood T cells in healthy people across ages. General study findings and limits: There was no known CMV status for donors, so expanded clonotype changes were possibly confounded. With age, beta diversity per million T cells declined roughly linearly, significantly by 30 to 50. Fewer expanded clones and more diversity marked long-lived versus aged donors. Investigators treated diversity estimates from one million T cells as underestimates.

This clonotype has just one count. What it binds is unknown. A read error may account for a junction end that differs from germline. With a J-beta primer mix and a sample-barcoded 5' primer, a second PCR ran roughly 6 to 11 cycles. From the 5' RACE reads, TCRdb called clonotypes with MiXCR, one entry per CDR3 protein. The table records about 1,600,000 distinct CDR3 sequences, around two fifths of them present only once. Germline-derived CDR1 and CDR2 are SEHNR and FQNEAQ (reference sequence). The CDR3 runs 17 residues. The chain carries TRBV7-9 and TRBJ2-3; 12 bases fit TRBD1. The clonotype originates from a woman aged 18-29 years in good health. What was sequenced was blood. CDR3 coding DNA: TGTGCCAGCAGCTCTTATCAGGGGACAGGGGGCACAGATATGCAGTATTTT. Amino acids: CASSSYQGTGGTDMQYF.